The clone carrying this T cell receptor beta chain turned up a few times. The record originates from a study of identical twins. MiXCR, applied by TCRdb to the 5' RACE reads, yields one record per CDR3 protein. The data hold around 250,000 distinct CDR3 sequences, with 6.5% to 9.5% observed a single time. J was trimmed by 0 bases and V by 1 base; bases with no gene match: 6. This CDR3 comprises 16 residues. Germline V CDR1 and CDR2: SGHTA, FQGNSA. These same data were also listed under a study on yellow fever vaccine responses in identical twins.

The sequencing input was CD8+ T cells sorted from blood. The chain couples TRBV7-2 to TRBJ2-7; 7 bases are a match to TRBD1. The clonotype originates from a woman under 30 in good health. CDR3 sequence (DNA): TGTGCCAGCAGCTTAGAGGGACAGCCCTTCTCCTACGAGCAGTACTTC. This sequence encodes CASSLEGQPFSYEQYF.